These 30 T cell receptor beta chains were sequenced from one sample in a study of Ad26.COV2.S vaccination and SARS-CoV-2 variants (dated by TCRdb to the early 2020s). To prepare the library, the immunoSEQ multiplex PCR assay was applied. What TCRdb holds here is the immuneACCESS table cut down to in-frame rearrangements. Part of the clones is not present; checked against another copy, under half of the missing clones reflect an unresolved V gene, and the others are unexplained. For this sample there are around 450,000 clones; roughly nine tenths appear just once. The leading ten clones occupy 2% to 3% of the sample. What the treatment or condition label conveys for this sample: approximately 18 received Ad26.COV2.S at low or high dose, single or two shots; about 5 received placebo; per-sample allocation not given. Repertoires of vaccine and placebo recipients were sequenced from samples taken on day 63 after the first injection.

This material consisted of peripheral blood, taken in a trial of Ad26.COV2.S vaccine versus placebo. The receptors derive from a person between 18 and 59 years old who received the Ad26.COV2.S COVID-19 vaccine or a placebo.

This sequence joins TRBV19 and TRBJ2-3; D perhaps matches TRBD2 (6 bases). This CDR3 comprises 12 residues. Germline CDR1 and CDR2: LNHDA and SQIVND (reference sequence). With 6 bases removed from V and 6 bases from J, the gap between germline ends came to 10 bases. In DNA, the CDR3 is TGTGCCAGTAGCTCGGGGGTTGATACGCAGTATTTT. This translates into CASSSGVDTQYF.

The genes are TRBV7-7 and TRBJ2-5; D may be TRBD1 (6 bases). Trimming left V 3 bases short and J 1 base short, with 12 bases between. Germline CDR1 SSHAT, CDR2 FNYEAQ (reference sequence). The CDR3 consists of 15 residues. CDR3 loop: CASSFSWTAQETQYF. The CDR3 nucleotides are TGTGCCAGCAGCTTTAGCTGGACAGCCCAAGAGACCCAGTACTTC.

V and J are TRBV30 and TRBJ2-5; D is possibly TRBD2 (6 bases). The CDR3 spans 12 residues. Trimming took off 2 bases at V and 5 bases at J, with 9 bases between the two ends. Germline loops: CDR1 GTSNPN, CDR2 SVGIG (reference sequence). The CDR3 bases are TGTGCCTGGAGTCGGGGGTATGAGACCCAGTACTTC. This gives the protein CAWSRGYETQYF.

This clone has a handful of counts. The CDR3 region is CASSLKGLAVQYV. CDR3 bases: TGTGCCAGCAGCTTAAAGGGACTAGCGGTGCAGTACGTC. This sequence joins TRBV5-4 and TRBJ2-7; 11 bases map to TRBD2. V lost 2 bases, J lost 9 bases, and 4 bases stayed unmatched. Germline V CDR1 and CDR2: SGHNT, YYREEE (reference sequence). The CDR3 length is 13 residues.

The chain joins TRBV6-6 to TRBJ2-7; TRBD1 agrees at 11 bases. This CDR3 contains 14 residues. The germline V gene has CDR1 MNHNY and CDR2 SVGAGI (reference sequence). With V trimmed by 5 bases and J by 2 bases, 2 bases remained unmatched. The CDR3 coding sequence is TGTGCCAGCAGTCGGGACAGGGGGGCCTACGAGCAGTACGTC. Translating gives CASSRDRGAYEQYV.

The rearrangement joins TRBV19 to TRBJ2-1; the D gene is possibly TRBD2 (5 bases). The germline gives CDR1 LNHDA, CDR2 SQIVND (reference sequence). The CDR3 runs 13 residues. Trimming left V 4 bases short and J 8 bases short, with 12 bases between. The CDR3 bases are TGTGCCAGTAGTAGGTTTAGCGTCGATGAGCAGTTCTTC. Protein sequence: CASSRFSVDEQFF.

This chain's CDR3 is CASSQARSTSGHQETQYF. CDR3 DNA sequence: TGTGCCAGCAGCCAAGCTCGCTCTACTAGCGGACACCAAGAGACCCAGTACTTC. The chain recombines TRBV4-2 with TRBJ2-5; 8 nucleotides align to TRBD2. This CDR3 region has 18 residues. Looked up from germline, CDR1 is LGHNA and CDR2 is YNFKEQ. J lost 0 bases, V lost 1 base, and 10 bases had no gene match.

To note about this clone: Within the sample, other DNA sequences also encode this same CDR3. The chain recombines TRBV5-1 with TRBJ1-1, with D perhaps matching TRBD1 (5 bases). Germline V gene lookup returns CDR1 SGHRS and CDR2 YFSETQ. CDR3 length equals 14 residues. Trimming cost V 2 bases and J 1 base, with 9 bases left between them. The DNA for the CDR3 is TGCGCCAGCAGCTTAAATACAGGGAACACTGAAGCTTTCTTT. It encodes CASSLNTGNTEAFF.

This clone was counted a single time. The CDR3 loop is CASSLRAGNEQYF. The DNA of the CDR3 is TGCGCCAGCAGCCTGAGGGCCGGAAACGAGCAGTACTTC. The chain carries TRBV5-1 and TRBJ2-7, with TRBD2 as a possible D gene (5 bases). The CDR3 is made up of 13 amino acids. Trimming cost V 4 bases and J 5 bases, with 13 bases left between them. The germline V gene encodes CDR1 SGHRS and CDR2 YFSETQ.

The chain joins TRBV3-1 (or the pseudogene TRBV3-2) to TRBJ1-5; D is possibly TRBD1 (6 bases). CDR3 length: 15 residues. From germline, CDR1 is LGHDT and CDR2 YNNKEL (reference sequence). V lost 2 bases and J lost 4, with 12 bases in between. CDR3 protein: CASSQWGLSNQPQHF. The CDR3 region has the DNA TGTGCCAGCAGCCAATGGGGGCTGAGTAATCAGCCCCAGCATTTT.

For the CDR3, the DNA is TGCGCCAGCAGCCAAGATACTAGGAGGGGTGAAAAACTGTTTTTT. It yields the protein CASSQDTRRGEKLFF. The V and J genes are TRBV4-3 and TRBJ1-4, with a weak D call TRBD1 (5 bases). Germline values: CDR1 LGHNA, CDR2 YSLEER. CDR3 length equals 15 residues. V lost 0 bases to trimming and J lost 7 bases, with 12 bases between them.

This clone was seen a single time. This chain links TRBV7-9 with TRBJ2-7; possibly TRBD1 for D (6 bases). V lost 3 bases, J lost 7 bases, and 13 bases lay in between. The germline CDR1 and CDR2 sequences are SEHNR and FQNEAQ (reference sequence). CDR3 length: 13 residues. The CDR3 region is CASSFRDTVEQYV. The CDR3 nucleotides are TGTGCCAGCAGCTTCCGGGACACCGTAGAGCAGTACGTC.

This clone was detected once. This chain joins TRBV5-1 and TRBJ2-1, with TRBD2 matching over 13 bases. The V and J ends lost 3 bases and 5 bases, in that order; junction bases with no gene match: 5. The CDR3 runs 16 residues. Germline V gives CDR1 SGHRS, CDR2 YFSETQ. CDR3 region: CASSSWGLAGNNEQFF. In nucleotides, the CDR3 is TGCGCCAGCAGCTCCTGGGGACTAGCGGGGAACAATGAGCAGTTCTTC. The whole variable domain, remainder taken from reference TRBV5-1 and TRBJ2-1, is KAGVTQTPRYLIKTRGQQVTLSCSPISGHRSVSWYQQTPGQGLQFLFEYFSETQRNKGNFPGRFSGRQFSNSRSEMNVSTLELGDSALYLCASSSWGLAGNNEQFFGPGTRLTVL.

This clone has a handful of counts. The chain has TRBV15 and TRBJ2-2; 9 positions agree with TRBD1. Germline V gives CDR1 LNHNV, CDR2 YYDKDF (reference sequence). Trimming removed 1 base from V and 4 bases from J; junction bases left unmatched: 7. The CDR3 runs to 17 residues. CDR3 in amino acids: CATSRGTGGGPTGELFF. The CDR3 DNA follows: TGTGCCACCAGCAGAGGTACAGGGGGCGGGCCCACCGGGGAGCTGTTTTTT.

V is TRBV25-1 and J is TRBJ2-2; D possibly matches TRBD1 or TRBD2 (5 bases each). Trimming removed 0 bases at V and 1 base at J, with 15 bases between. CDR1 is MGHDK and CDR2 is SYGVNS in the germline V gene. The CDR3 totals 18 residues. CDR3 protein: CASSEYVGRPLNTGELFF. Here the CDR3 DNA reads TGTGCCAGCAGTGAATATGTGGGACGCCCCTTGAACACCGGGGAGCTGTTTTTT.

The chain has TRBV7-2 and TRBJ2-3; D is possibly TRBD2 (6 bases). V lost 1 base and J lost 6, with 14 bases in between. From germline, CDR1 is SGHTA and CDR2 FQGNSA. This CDR3 is 15 amino acids long. This CDR3 reads CASSLVIIGGDTQYF. The CDR3, as DNA: TGTGCCAGCAGCTTAGTTATCATTGGGGGGGATACGCAGTATTTT.

The V gene is TRBV5-1, the J gene TRBJ1-3; D remains ambiguous. V was pared by 3 bases and J by 5 bases, with 9 bases between. The CDR3 has 13 residues. Germline V gene lookup returns CDR1 SGHRS and CDR2 YFSETQ. The CDR3 bases are TGCGCCAGCAGCTCGGACCCAAGAAACACCATATATTTT. Protein: CASSSDPRNTIYF.

The CDR3 reads CASSPARTGGVETQYF. Written as DNA, the CDR3 is TGTGCCAGCTCACCAGCTCGGACAGGGGGAGTAGAGACCCAGTACTTC. This chain uses TRBV18 with TRBJ2-5, with 10 bases matching TRBD1. The CDR3 is 16 residues long. Trimming cost V 2 bases and J 4 bases; bases outside gene matches: 7. Per the germline V gene, CDR1 is KGHSH and CDR2 is LQKENI. The entire variable domain, with the rest obtained from reference TRBV18 and TRBJ2-5, is as follows: NAGVMQNPRHLVRRRGQEARLRCSPMKGHSHVYWYRQLPEEGLKFMVYLQKENIIDESGMPKERFSAEFPKEGPSILRIQQVVRGDSAAYFCASSPARTGGVETQYFGPGTRLLVL.

The chain carries TRBV6-4 and TRBJ2-1; TRBD2 is a possible D gene (6 bases). V gave up 0 bases and J gave up 3 bases, with 9 bases separating them. CDR1 and CDR2 from the germline V gene are MRHNA and SNTAGT. CDR3 length: 15 residues. The CDR3 loop reads CASSDSAGSYNEQFF. The DNA of the CDR3 is TGTGCCAGCAGTGACTCCGCGGGGAGCTACAATGAGCAGTTCTTC.

The J gene is TRBJ2-7, the V gene TRBV5-1; TRBD2 is a possible D gene (6 bases). V was pared by 4 bases and J by 2 bases, with 22 bases between. Germline assignment: CDR1 SGHRS and CDR2 YFSETQ. The CDR3 consists of 17 residues. CDR3 coding DNA: TGCGCCAGCAGCCGCGGGACGGCGGAGACCTCTGCCTACGAGCAGTACTTC. It specifies CASSRGTAETSAYEQYF.

In this sample, this clone turned up once. The genes are TRBV4-1 and TRBJ2-2; 8 bases agree with TRBD2. This CDR3 is built from 15 residues. V lost 0 bases, J lost 6 bases, and 3 bases stayed unmatched. Germline V gene data show CDR1 as MGHRA and CDR2 as YSYEKL. The CDR3 DNA is TGCGCCAGCAGCCAAGAAGCGGGGGTCCCCGGGGAGCTGTTTTTT. Its protein is CASSQEAGVPGELFF.

The chain employs TRBV18 and TRBJ2-5; D possibly corresponds to TRBD1 (5 bases). This CDR3 is 20 amino acids long. V gave up 3 bases and J gave up 2 bases, with 28 bases separating them. Germline-derived CDR1 and CDR2 are KGHSH and LQKENI. CDR3 in amino acids: CASSPFLVGPGPNEQETQYF. CDR3 bases: TGTGCCAGCTCACCTTTCTTGGTCGGACCAGGGCCCAATGAACAAGAGACCCAGTACTTC.

V gene TRBV7-9 combines with J gene TRBJ2-7, with D perhaps TRBD1 (5 bases). CDR1 and CDR2 (germline): SEHNR, FQNEAQ (reference sequence). Trimming removed 4 bases at V and 2 bases at J, with 9 bases between. The CDR3 consists of 13 residues. This CDR3 is CASSSDSTYEQYF. CDR3 bases: TGTGCCAGCAGCTCCGACAGCACCTACGAGCAGTACTTC.

V and J are TRBV24-1 and TRBJ1-1; D gene ambiguous. Per the germline V gene, CDR1 is KGHDR and CDR2 is SFDVKD. V was pared by 1 base and J by 1 base, with 6 bases between. The CDR3 has 14 amino acids. CDR3 residues: CATSDLRQNTEAFF. In DNA, the CDR3 is TGTGCCACCAGTGATTTACGGCAGAACACTGAAGCTTTCTTT.

The chain carries TRBV4-3 and TRBJ2-5; TRBD2 is a possible D gene (6 bases). Germline values: CDR1 LGHNA, CDR2 YSLEER. Trimming took 0 bases from V and 3 from J, leaving 11 bases between them. The CDR3 has 15 residues. This CDR3 is CASSQDNRREETQYF. In DNA, the CDR3 is TGCGCCAGCAGCCAAGATAACCGGAGGGAAGAGACCCAGTACTTC.

The chain couples TRBV4-3 to TRBJ2-3; the D is unclear. From germline, CDR1 is LGHNA and CDR2 YSLEER. This CDR3 is 12 amino acids long. Trimming took 0 bases from V and 11 from J, leaving 9 bases between them. The CDR3 DNA reads as TGCGCCAGCAGCCAAGACCTCGGTAGGCAGTATTTT. Encoded protein: CASSQDLGRQYF.

The rearrangement links TRBV6-5 to TRBJ2-4, with unresolved D. V was cut by 6 bases and J by 2 bases, with 11 bases left in between. Germline-derived CDR1 and CDR2 are MNHEY and SVGAGI. The CDR3 extends over 14 amino acids. CDR3 bases: TGTGCCAGCAGGCTCGACGGTACCAAAAACATTCAGTACTTC. Translating it yields CASRLDGTKNIQYF.

The V call is TRBV11-2, the J call TRBJ2-7; weak D call: TRBD2 (5 bases). V was trimmed by 8 bases and J by 7 bases, leaving 12 bases between them. Germline V gene lookup returns CDR1 SGHAT and CDR2 FQNNGV. The length of the CDR3 is 11 residues. CDR3 DNA sequence: TGTGCCAGCGAAAACGGGATTGAGCAGTACGTC. Protein product: CASENGIEQYV.

The rearrangement uses TRBV10-1 and TRBJ2-3; D is undetermined. The V gene's germline CDR1 is WNHNN and CDR2 SYGVQD (reference sequence). This CDR3 contains 11 residues. Trimming pared 1 base from V and 5 bases from J, leaving 1 base between. CDR3 residues: CASSELDTQYF. CDR3 DNA: TGCGCCAGCAGTGAGTTAGATACGCAGTATTTT.

The chain carries TRBV5-1 and TRBJ1-4; 7 bases match TRBD1. The germline CDR1 and CDR2 sequences are SGHRS and YFSETQ. V was clipped by 2 bases and J by 0 bases; unmatched bases: 7. The CDR3 loop spans 17 amino acids. The CDR3 nucleotides are TGCGCCAGCAGCTTACCGTGGGACAGCGCAACTAATGAAAAACTGTTTTTT. Translated, it gives CASSLPWDSATNEKLFF.